The present T cell receptor (beta chain) was sequenced within a study of metastatic and nonmetastatic thyroid tumors. About the research overall: Repertoires from malignant and benign thyroid patients were compared across blood and tumor or nodule tissue. Study observations and caveats: Significantly higher TCR beta diversity was reportedly seen in malignant thyroid tumors than benign nodules, in blood and tumor.

Each patient went into thyroid surgery without having received any treatment. TCRdb re-called clones from the PCR reads using MiXCR. The data hold around 31,000 clones, with 15% to 20% observed a single time. Trimming removed 4 bases from V and 0 bases from J, with 19 bases in between. CDR1 and CDR2 from the germline V gene are MNHNS and SASEGT. The CDR3 is 18 amino acids. In this sample, this clone turned up many times. What it binds is not known. This clonotype originated in a female donor with papillary thyroid cancer or a benign thyroid nodule (not recorded which). Some clones in this sample may be carry-over from other donors' samples. Sequencing was performed on blood. The gene calls are TRBV6-1 and TRBJ2-1; D is perhaps TRBD1 (6 bases). CDR3 region: CASSVRSRDIYSYNEQFF. The DNA for the CDR3 is TGTGCCAGCAGTGTTCGGTCCCGGGACATATACTCCTACAATGAGCAGTTCTTC.